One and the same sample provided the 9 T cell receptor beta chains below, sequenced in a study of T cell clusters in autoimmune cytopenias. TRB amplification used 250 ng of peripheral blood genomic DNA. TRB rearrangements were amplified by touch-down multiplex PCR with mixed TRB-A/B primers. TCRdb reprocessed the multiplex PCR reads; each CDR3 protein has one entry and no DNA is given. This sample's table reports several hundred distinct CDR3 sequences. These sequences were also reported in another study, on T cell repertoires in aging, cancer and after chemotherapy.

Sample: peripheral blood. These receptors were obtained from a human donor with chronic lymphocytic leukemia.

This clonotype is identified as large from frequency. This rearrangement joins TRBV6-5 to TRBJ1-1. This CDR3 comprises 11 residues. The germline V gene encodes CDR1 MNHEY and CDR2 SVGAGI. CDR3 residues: CASNADTEAFF.

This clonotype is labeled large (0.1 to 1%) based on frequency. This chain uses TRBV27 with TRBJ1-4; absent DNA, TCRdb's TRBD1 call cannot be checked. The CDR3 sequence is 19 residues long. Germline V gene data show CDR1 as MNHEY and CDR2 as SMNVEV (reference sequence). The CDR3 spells CASSLPRALGQATNEKLFF.

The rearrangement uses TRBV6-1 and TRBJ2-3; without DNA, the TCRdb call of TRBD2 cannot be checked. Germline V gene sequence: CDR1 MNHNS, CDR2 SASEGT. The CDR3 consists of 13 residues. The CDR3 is CATSGRGPDTQYF.

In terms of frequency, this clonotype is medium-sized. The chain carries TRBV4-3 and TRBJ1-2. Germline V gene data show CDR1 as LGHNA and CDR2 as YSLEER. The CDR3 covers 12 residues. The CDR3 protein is CASSQSGVGYTF.

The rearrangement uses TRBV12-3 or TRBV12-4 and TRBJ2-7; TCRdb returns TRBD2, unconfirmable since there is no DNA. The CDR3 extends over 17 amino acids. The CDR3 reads CASSVSTHPGLSYEQYF.

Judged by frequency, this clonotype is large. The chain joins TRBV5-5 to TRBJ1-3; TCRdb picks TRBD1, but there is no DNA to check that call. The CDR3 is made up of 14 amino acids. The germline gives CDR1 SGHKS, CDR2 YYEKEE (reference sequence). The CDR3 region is CASSNRATGNTIYF.

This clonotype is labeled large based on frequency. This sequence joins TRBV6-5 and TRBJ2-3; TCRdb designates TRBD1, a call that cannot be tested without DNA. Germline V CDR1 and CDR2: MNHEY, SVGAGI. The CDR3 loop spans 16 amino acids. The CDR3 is CASSSGASLSTDTQYF.

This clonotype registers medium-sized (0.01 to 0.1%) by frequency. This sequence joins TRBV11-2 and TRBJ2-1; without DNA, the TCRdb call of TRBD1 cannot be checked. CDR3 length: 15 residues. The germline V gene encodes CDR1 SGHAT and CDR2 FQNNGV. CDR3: CASSFFRGDYNEQFF.

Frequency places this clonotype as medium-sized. CDR3: CASRLTVGETEAFF. The rearrangement uses TRBV7-9 and TRBJ1-1; TCRdb's D call of TRBD1 is untestable without DNA. The germline V gene has CDR1 SEHNR and CDR2 FQNEAQ (reference sequence). The length of the CDR3 is 14 residues.